The rows below give T cell receptor beta chains drawn from one sample of a study of T cell repertoires in cytomegalovirus infection. One entry per CDR3 protein, called by TCRdb with MiXCR from the reads. The data contain about 160,000 distinct CDR3 sequences, roughly 21% of them singletons. Which antigens these TCRs recognize remains unknown. The specimen was CD8+ T cells from cultured PBMCs, collected from culture after CMV antigen stimulation. The source is a human donor in good health (CMV status not recorded). Some clones in this sample may be carry-over from other donors' samples. Both conserved end residues are part of each CDR3. Fields, in order: V gene, J gene, D gene, clone size, CDR3 DNA, CDR3 protein. A D gene is named only where the DNA matches it firmly. Part of the rows lack a size; the others show once, few, many or a class for expanded clones.

v_call: TRBV6-5; j_call: TRBJ1-2; d_call: -; clone_size: -; cdr3_nt: TGTGCCAGCAGTTACGGGGGGGGTAACTATGGCTACACCTTC; cdr3_aa: CASSYGGGNYGYTF
v_call: TRBV11-3; j_call: TRBJ2-7; d_call: -; clone_size: -; cdr3_nt: TGTGCCAGCAGCTTAACTCCAGGGGCGACCGAGCAGTACTTC; cdr3_aa: CASSLTPGATEQYF
v_call: TRBV6-2/TRBV6-3; j_call: TRBJ1-5; d_call: -; clone_size: -; cdr3_nt: TGTGCCAGCAGTTGGATAAGGGAAGGAGGCAATCAGCCCCAGCATTTT; cdr3_aa: CASSWIREGGNQPQHF
v_call: TRBV20-1; j_call: TRBJ1-1; d_call: -; clone_size: -; cdr3_nt: TGCAGTGCTAGAGAGGGCAGCATGAACACTGAAGCTTTCTTT; cdr3_aa: CSAREGSMNTEAFF
v_call: TRBV11-2; j_call: TRBJ2-7; d_call: -; clone_size: many; cdr3_nt: TGTGCCAGCACAGCGGAGGCGTCCTACGAGCAGTACTTC; cdr3_aa: CASTAEASYEQYF
v_call: TRBV7-8; j_call: TRBJ2-7; d_call: -; clone_size: few; cdr3_nt: TGTGCCAGCAGCTTGTCCAGCAACTACGAGCAGTACTTC; cdr3_aa: CASSLSSNYEQYF
v_call: TRBV6-5; j_call: TRBJ1-1; d_call: -; clone_size: few; cdr3_nt: TGTGCCAGCAGTATCGGGAGTGGCACTGAAGCTTTCTTT; cdr3_aa: CASSIGSGTEAFF
v_call: TRBV7-8; j_call: TRBJ1-6; d_call: -; clone_size: many; cdr3_nt: TGTGCCAGCAGCCCTGGGGGCGGAAATTCACCCCTCCACTTT; cdr3_aa: CASSPGGGNSPLHF
v_call: TRBV7-9; j_call: TRBJ1-2; d_call: -; clone_size: -; cdr3_nt: TGTGCCAGCAGCTTAGCGGGACCTGGCTACACCTTC; cdr3_aa: CASSLAGPGYTF
v_call: TRBV7-3; j_call: TRBJ2-2; d_call: -; clone_size: -; cdr3_nt: TGTGCCAGCAGCCGCGTCGCAGGGGGGTCCGGGGAGCTGTTTTTT; cdr3_aa: CASSRVAGGSGELFF
v_call: TRBV7-2; j_call: TRBJ2-3; d_call: -; clone_size: many; cdr3_nt: TGTGCCAGCAGCTTCGGGGGAGGCACAGATACGCAGTATTTT; cdr3_aa: CASSFGGGTDTQYF
v_call: TRBV12-3/TRBV12-4; j_call: TRBJ2-5; d_call: -; clone_size: -; cdr3_nt: TGTGCCAGCAGTCCAGGACAGTCCTTCGGGTGGGAGTACCAAGAGACCCAGTACTTC; cdr3_aa: CASSPGQSFGWEYQETQYF
v_call: TRBV27; j_call: TRBJ2-7; d_call: -; clone_size: -; cdr3_nt: TGTGCCAGCAGGCGGGGCTCCTACGAGCAGTACTTC; cdr3_aa: CASRRGSYEQYF
v_call: TRBV20-1; j_call: TRBJ2-2; d_call: -; clone_size: -; cdr3_nt: TGCAGTGCTCCAATCGGGGGATCTAACACCGGGGAGCTGTTTTTT; cdr3_aa: CSAPIGGSNTGELFF
v_call: TRBV7-8; j_call: TRBJ1-1; d_call: -; clone_size: few; cdr3_nt: TGTGCCAGCAGCTATTTCAGGGATGGCACTGAAGCTTTCTTT; cdr3_aa: CASSYFRDGTEAFF
v_call: TRBV6-1; j_call: TRBJ1-1; d_call: -; clone_size: -; cdr3_nt: TGTGCCAGCAGTGAAGCGTACAACACTGAAGCTTTCTTT; cdr3_aa: CASSEAYNTEAFF
v_call: TRBV7-2; j_call: TRBJ2-1; d_call: TRBD1; clone_size: few; cdr3_nt: TGTGCCAGCAGCCGTTGGACAGGTGGGGACAATGAGCAGTTCTTC; cdr3_aa: CASSRWTGGDNEQFF
v_call: TRBV15; j_call: TRBJ1-1; d_call: -; clone_size: few; cdr3_nt: TGTGCCACCAGCAGAGATAGGGCAGTGAGGGGTAACACTGAAGCTTTCTTT; cdr3_aa: CATSRDRAVRGNTEAFF
v_call: TRBV7-2; j_call: TRBJ1-1; d_call: TRBD1; clone_size: few; cdr3_nt: TGTGCCAGCAGCTGGGACAGGGGGTATCGTGACACTGAAGCTTTCTTT; cdr3_aa: CASSWDRGYRDTEAFF
v_call: TRBV12-5; j_call: TRBJ1-5; d_call: -; clone_size: -; cdr3_nt: TGTGCTAGTGGACCGGACGGTTTCGGCAATCAGCCCCAGCATTTT; cdr3_aa: CASGPDGFGNQPQHF
v_call: TRBV7-3; j_call: TRBJ2-1; d_call: TRBD2; clone_size: few; cdr3_nt: TGTGCCAGCAGCCAGCTAGCGGGGGTATACAATGAGCAGTTCTTC; cdr3_aa: CASSQLAGVYNEQFF
v_call: TRBV4-1; j_call: TRBJ2-3; d_call: TRBD2; clone_size: -; cdr3_nt: TGCGCCAGCAGCCAAGTTACTAGCGGGGGAGATACGCAGTATTTT; cdr3_aa: CASSQVTSGGDTQYF
v_call: TRBV30; j_call: TRBJ1-2; d_call: TRBD1; clone_size: -; cdr3_nt: TGTGCCTGGTGTGGTTTGGGACAGGACTCGGATGGCTACACCTTC; cdr3_aa: CAWCGLGQDSDGYTF
v_call: TRBV5-6; j_call: TRBJ2-5; d_call: TRBD2; clone_size: many; cdr3_nt: TGTGCCAGCAGCTTGTGGCTAGCGGGTTACCAAGAGACCCAGTACTTC; cdr3_aa: CASSLWLAGYQETQYF
v_call: TRBV11-2; j_call: TRBJ2-7; d_call: -; clone_size: many; cdr3_nt: TGTGCCAGCAGCTTAGATCAGGACGAGCAGTACTTC; cdr3_aa: CASSLDQDEQYF
v_call: TRBV6-2/TRBV6-3; j_call: TRBJ2-7; d_call: TRBD1; clone_size: -; cdr3_nt: TGTGCCAGCAGTTACTTCAAGGACAGGGGAAGAAGCGAGCAGTACTTC; cdr3_aa: CASSYFKDRGRSEQYF
v_call: TRBV7-2; j_call: TRBJ1-6; d_call: -; clone_size: -; cdr3_nt: TGTGCCAGCAGCTTAGAGGGCTCACCCCTCCACTTT; cdr3_aa: CASSLEGSPLHF
v_call: TRBV7-8; j_call: TRBJ1-1; d_call: TRBD1; clone_size: few; cdr3_nt: TGTGCCAGCAGTACAGGGGATATAACTGAAGCTTTCTTT; cdr3_aa: CASSTGDITEAFF
v_call: TRBV4-1; j_call: TRBJ2-7; d_call: -; clone_size: few; cdr3_nt: TGCGCCAGCAGCCGAGCCCTACAGGGATTGGGCGAGCAGTACTTC; cdr3_aa: CASSRALQGLGEQYF
v_call: TRBV12-3/TRBV12-4; j_call: TRBJ2-3; d_call: TRBD2; clone_size: few; cdr3_nt: TGTGCCAGCAGCCCCAGGACTAGCGGAACAGATACGCAGTATTTT; cdr3_aa: CASSPRTSGTDTQYF
v_call: TRBV7-9; j_call: TRBJ2-3; d_call: TRBD2; clone_size: -; cdr3_nt: TGTGCCAGCAGCTCTTGGACTAGCGGGAGCACAGATACGCAGTATTTT; cdr3_aa: CASSSWTSGSTDTQYF
v_call: TRBV28; j_call: TRBJ2-7; d_call: TRBD1; clone_size: few; cdr3_nt: TGTGCCAGCAGTCCCTTTGGGACAGGGCATTACGAGCAGTACTTC; cdr3_aa: CASSPFGTGHYEQYF
v_call: TRBV7-2; j_call: TRBJ2-3; d_call: -; clone_size: -; cdr3_nt: TGTGCCAGCAGCTACGGGACTCTCGGAGGAAGAGATACGCAGTATTTT; cdr3_aa: CASSYGTLGGRDTQYF
v_call: TRBV6-2/TRBV6-3; j_call: TRBJ1-1; d_call: -; clone_size: -; cdr3_nt: TGTGCCAGCAGTTACCCGCGGATACCTGAAGCTTTCTTT; cdr3_aa: CASSYPRIPEAFF
v_call: TRBV7-2; j_call: TRBJ2-2; d_call: -; clone_size: few; cdr3_nt: TGTGCCAGCAGCTTAGGTCCCCGGCGGACCCCGAACACCGGGGAGCTGTTTTTT; cdr3_aa: CASSLGPRRTPNTGELFF
v_call: TRBV24-1; j_call: TRBJ2-3; d_call: -; clone_size: -; cdr3_nt: TGTGCCACCAGTGATGCACGGGACATCGACTTCTCTAGCACAGATACGCAGTATTTT; cdr3_aa: CATSDARDIDFSSTDTQYF
v_call: TRBV6-2/TRBV6-3; j_call: TRBJ2-1; d_call: -; clone_size: once; cdr3_nt: TGTGCCAGCAGTCCAAGGGATGGGTGGGATGAGCAGTTCTTC; cdr3_aa: CASSPRDGWDEQFF
v_call: TRBV5-4; j_call: TRBJ2-3; d_call: -; clone_size: -; cdr3_nt: TGTGCCAGCAGCTACGAAGACAGACCGAGCACAGATACGCAGTATTTT; cdr3_aa: CASSYEDRPSTDTQYF
v_call: TRBV12-3/TRBV12-4; j_call: TRBJ2-1; d_call: -; clone_size: few; cdr3_nt: TGTGCCAGCAGTTTATACGCGGGAATCTCCTACAATGAGCAGTTCTTC; cdr3_aa: CASSLYAGISYNEQFF
v_call: TRBV7-2; j_call: TRBJ1-3; d_call: -; clone_size: few; cdr3_nt: TGTGCCAGCAGCACGGGGGGACAAAGCTCTGGAAACACCATATATTTT; cdr3_aa: CASSTGGQSSGNTIYF
v_call: TRBV7-2; j_call: TRBJ1-1; d_call: -; clone_size: many; cdr3_nt: TGTGCCAGCAGCTATACAGTGAACACTGAAGCTTTCTTT; cdr3_aa: CASSYTVNTEAFF
v_call: TRBV27; j_call: TRBJ1-5; d_call: -; clone_size: -; cdr3_nt: TGTGCCAGCAGTTTCGCCCTTGGGGGGAATCAGCCCCAGCATTTT; cdr3_aa: CASSFALGGNQPQHF
v_call: TRBV7-2; j_call: TRBJ2-1; d_call: -; clone_size: few; cdr3_nt: TGTGCCAGCAGCTTAAGTACTAACAATGAGCAGTTCTTC; cdr3_aa: CASSLSTNNEQFF
v_call: TRBV19; j_call: TRBJ1-1; d_call: -; clone_size: few; cdr3_nt: TGTGCCATAGGGGTTGTCATGAACACTGAAGCTTTCTTT; cdr3_aa: CAIGVVMNTEAFF
v_call: TRBV28; j_call: TRBJ1-5; d_call: -; clone_size: -; cdr3_nt: TGTGCCAGCAGTTTGGCTAGGCTCAATCAGCCCCAGCATTTT; cdr3_aa: CASSLARLNQPQHF
v_call: TRBV6-1; j_call: TRBJ1-6; d_call: TRBD1; clone_size: -; cdr3_nt: TGTGCCAGCAGTGAAGCAAGGACAGGGCATAATTCACCCCTCCACTTT; cdr3_aa: CASSEARTGHNSPLHF
v_call: TRBV28; j_call: TRBJ1-2; d_call: -; clone_size: -; cdr3_nt: TGTGCCAGCAGTTTTTTCCCAGACAGGCCCTACGGAGATGGCTACACCTTC; cdr3_aa: CASSFFPDRPYGDGYTF
v_call: TRBV7-6; j_call: TRBJ2-3; d_call: TRBD1; clone_size: few; cdr3_nt: TGTGCCAGCAGCTCTCGGACAGGGGGCGGCCCAGATACGCAGTATTTT; cdr3_aa: CASSSRTGGGPDTQYF
v_call: TRBV12-3/TRBV12-4; j_call: TRBJ2-1; d_call: -; clone_size: few; cdr3_nt: TGTGCCAGCAGTTTAGCGGGGGAGTCTAATGAGCAGTTCTTC; cdr3_aa: CASSLAGESNEQFF
v_call: TRBV10-2; j_call: TRBJ1-5; d_call: -; clone_size: -; cdr3_nt: TGCGCCAGCACAAAAGGCGGGAGGAATCAGCCCCAGCATTTT; cdr3_aa: CASTKGGRNQPQHF
v_call: TRBV12-3/TRBV12-4; j_call: TRBJ1-2; d_call: -; clone_size: -; cdr3_nt: TGTGCCAGCAGAGTAAAAACAGCCTTAAGGGGCTACACCTTC; cdr3_aa: CASRVKTALRGYTF
v_call: TRBV7-8; j_call: TRBJ1-5; d_call: -; clone_size: few; cdr3_nt: TGTGCCAGCAGCCTATCGACAGGACTCAATCAGCCCCAGCATTTT; cdr3_aa: CASSLSTGLNQPQHF
v_call: TRBV12-3/TRBV12-4; j_call: TRBJ1-5; d_call: TRBD1; clone_size: -; cdr3_nt: TGTGCCAGCAGCCCCGGGACAGGGGGTCAGCCCCAGCATTTT; cdr3_aa: CASSPGTGGQPQHF